The present T cell receptor beta chain was sequenced within a study of human thymus T cells. General study points: Overlap was high between thymic repertoires from unrelated individuals, as reported in related research. Repertoires from thymus and blood appeared to show biased V and J gene usage.

Thymus tissue for the work was resected from patients undergoing corrective heart surgery. The donor group consisted of healthy Finnish infants who were having corrective surgery for congenital heart defects. CDR3 length: 18 residues. With 2 bases removed from V and 0 bases from J, the gap between germline ends came to 21 bases. The germline V gene has CDR1 SGHKS and CDR2 YYEKEE (reference sequence). The data were produced by immunoSEQ multiplex PCR, yet TCRdb's version contains in-frame clones alone and is incomplete. The sample holds tens of thousands of clones, 90% to 98% seen once. As for this clone: What it binds is unknown.

The rearrangement uses TRBV5-5 and TRBJ2-7; D is perhaps TRBD1 (6 bases). The sequence was collected from a boy under three years old with a congenital heart defect but otherwise immunologically healthy. Sample: thymus tissue. The chain's CDR3 is CASSFLGRAGVSSYEQYF. CDR3 bases: TGTGCCAGCAGCTTCCTTGGTCGGGCAGGGGTCAGCTCCTACGAGCAGTACTTC.